The 13 T cell receptor beta chains below all came from one sample that was sequenced in a study of shared clonotypes between healthy human individuals. Produced via immunoSEQ multiplex PCR; TCRdb's table is partial and in-frame only. The repertoire holds approximately 2.3 million clones, with more than 80% as singletons. Specimen: naive CD4+ T cells from PBMCs. Subset noted: CD45RA+ positively selected. These receptors were obtained from a man younger than 35 in good health. Some clones in this sample may be carry-over from other donors' samples.

The genes are TRBV6-1 and TRBJ2-5; D gene unclear. Germline loops: CDR1 MNHNS, CDR2 SASEGT. The CDR3 consists of 15 residues. Trimming pared 7 bases from V and 0 bases from J, leaving 15 bases between. The CDR3 DNA follows: TGTGCCAGCACCACTCGTATGGGCTACCAAGAGACCCAGTACTTC. It codes for CASTTRMGYQETQYF.

The chain has TRBV18 and TRBJ2-1; weak D call: TRBD2 (5 bases). Germline CDR1 is KGHSH and CDR2 is LQKENI. V was cut by 3 bases and J by 4 bases, with 16 bases left in between. This CDR3 comprises 16 residues. The CDR3 loop is CASSPAVLRGYNEQFF. CDR3 in DNA: TGTGCCAGCTCACCGGCCGTACTGCGCGGGTACAATGAGCAGTTCTTC.

V is TRBV19 and J is TRBJ2-7, with 8 nucleotides matching TRBD1. Germline CDR1 and CDR2: LNHDA and SQIVND (reference sequence). With 3 bases clipped from V and 3 bases from J, the junction kept 4 bases outside the gene matches. The CDR3 spans 14 residues. CDR3 in amino acids: CASSMAGGIYEQYF. DNA of the CDR3: TGTGCCAGTAGTATGGCAGGGGGCATCTACGAGCAGTACTTC.

The CDR3 DNA sequence: TGCGCCAGCAGCCCGAACCTCAATGAGCAGTTCTTC. Translation: CASSPNLNEQFF. This chain uses TRBV5-1 with TRBJ2-1; no firm D call. The ends were cut back, 4 bases at V and 6 bases at J, with 8 bases in the middle. This CDR3 region has 12 residues. The germline CDR1 and CDR2 sequences are SGHRS and YFSETQ.

This clone occurred a few times. This chain joins TRBV29-1 and TRBJ1-1, with 7 bases identical to TRBD1. The germline V gene has CDR1 SQVTM and CDR2 ANQGSEA. This CDR3 region has 13 residues. J gave up 1 base and V 3 bases, and 2 bases lay outside the gene matches. CDR3 loop: CSVEDRRNTEAFF. Here the CDR3 DNA reads TGCAGCGTTGAGGACAGGAGGAACACTGAAGCTTTCTTT.

In this sample, this clone turned up once. CDR3 loop: CASSYSSVGYEQFF. The CDR3 DNA follows: TGTGCCAGCAGTTACTCGAGTGTTGGATATGAGCAGTTCTTC. The chain combines TRBV6-5 with TRBJ2-1, with no clear D. Germline CDR1 MNHEY, CDR2 SVGAGI. The CDR3 totals 14 residues. The ends were cut back, 0 bases at V and 8 bases at J, with 11 bases in the middle.

The chain joins TRBV4-3 to TRBJ2-7, with 8 bases matching TRBD2. The germline gives CDR1 LGHNA, CDR2 YSLEER. The length of the CDR3 is 15 residues. The ends lost 4 bases at V and 0 bases at J; junction bases unmatched: 5. The CDR3 nucleotides read TGCGCCAGCAGCCCCGGCGCGGGGGGCTCCTACGAGCAGTACTTC. Its translation is CASSPGAGGSYEQYF.

V and J are TRBV5-6 and TRBJ2-6; the D gene could be TRBD1 or TRBD2 (5 bases each). Germline assignment: CDR1 SGHDT and CDR2 YYEEEE. V was clipped by 4 bases and J by 0 bases, with 14 bases between them. This CDR3 comprises 17 residues. The CDR3 spells CASSSTSGSSGANVLTF. CDR3 coding DNA: TGTGCCAGCAGCAGTACCTCAGGGAGCTCTGGGGCCAACGTCCTGACTTTC. The full variable domain, with the rest looked up from reference TRBV5-6 and TRBJ2-6, is DAGVTQSPTHLIKTRGQQVTLRCSPKSGHDTVSWYQQALGQGPQFIFQYYEEEERQRGNFPDRFSGHQFPNYSSELNVNALLLGDSALYLCASSSTSGSSGANVLTFGAGSRLTVL.

This chain joins TRBV10-3 and TRBJ2-3; 14 bases fit TRBD2. The CDR3 has 16 residues. With 6 bases clipped from V and 6 bases from J, the junction kept 8 bases outside the gene matches. Germline CDR1 is ENHRY and CDR2 is SYGVKD. The CDR3 nucleotides are TGTGCCATCAGACTAGGACTAGCGGGAGGTCCCGATACGCAGTATTTT. Its protein is CAIRLGLAGGPDTQYF.

The genes are TRBV5-8 and TRBJ1-1; D might be TRBD1 (5 bases). The CDR3 extends over 13 amino acids. Between the trimmed V and J ends, which lost 0 bases and 8 bases, there was a span of 11 bases. The germline gives CDR1 SGHTS, CDR2 YDEGEE. The CDR3 DNA reads TGTGCCAGCAGCTTGGCCGGGTGGGGCGAAGCTTTCTTT. Its protein product is CASSLAGWGEAFF.

V and J are TRBV18 and TRBJ1-3, with D possibly TRBD1 on 6 matching bases. CDR1 and CDR2 (germline): KGHSH, LQKENI. This CDR3 comprises 17 residues. Trimming left V 1 base short and J 0 bases short, with 13 bases between. CDR3 DNA sequence: TGTGCCAGCTCACCACTTAACACGGGGGCCTCTGGAAACACCATATATTTT. This encodes CASSPLNTGASGNTIYF.

This rearrangement joins TRBV7-3 to TRBJ2-5; 14 bases are shared with TRBD2. Germline V gene sequence: CDR1 SGHTA, CDR2 FQGTGA. V was pared by 5 bases and J by 5 bases, with 7 bases of the junction left unmatched. The CDR3 length is 16 residues. In DNA, the CDR3 is TGTGCCAGCAGCCCCGGACTAGCGGGAGGTTGGGAGACCCAGTACTTC. Residues: CASSPGLAGGWETQYF.

The gene calls are TRBV28 and TRBJ2-3; TRBD2 aligns across 11 bases. This CDR3 has 17 residues. Losses at the gene ends were 6 bases for V and 5 bases for J; bases not matched to a gene: 13. Germline V gene data show CDR1 as MDHEN and CDR2 as SYDVKM. CDR3 in DNA: TGTGCCAGCAGCTCTAGCGGGAGGAGGCCCACGGGAGATACGCAGTATTTT. This encodes CASSSSGRRPTGDTQYF. The variable domain in full, with the rest retrieved from reference TRBV28 and TRBJ2-3, is DVKVTQSSRYLVKRTGEKVFLECVQDMDHENMFWYRQDPGLGLRLIYFSYDVKMKEKGDIPEGYSVSREKKERFSLILESASTNQTSMYLCASSSSGRRPTGDTQYFGPGTRLTVL.